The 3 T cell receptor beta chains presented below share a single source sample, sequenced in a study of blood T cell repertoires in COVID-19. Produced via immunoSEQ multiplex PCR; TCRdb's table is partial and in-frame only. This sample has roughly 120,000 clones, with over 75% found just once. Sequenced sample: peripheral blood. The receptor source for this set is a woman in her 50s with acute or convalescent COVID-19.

The CDR3 region is CASSDQMRLGGYTF. Here the CDR3 DNA reads TGTGCCAGCAGTGACCAGATGAGGTTGGGTGGCTACACCTTC. This chain links TRBV6-1 with TRBJ1-2; D unclear. The germline gives CDR1 MNHNS, CDR2 SASEGT. V was trimmed by 3 bases and J by 7 bases, leaving 15 bases between them. The CDR3 is 14 residues long.

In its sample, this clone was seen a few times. In DNA, the CDR3 is TGTGCCAGCTCACCCTTTCAGTCCAGGGGGATCCTTTCCTACGAGCAGTACTTC. It translates to CASSPFQSRGILSYEQYF. The chain has TRBV18 and TRBJ2-7; the match to TRBD1 covers 7 bases. The CDR3 totals 18 residues. V was pared by 3 bases and J by 1 base, with 15 bases of the junction left unmatched. Germline lookup yields CDR1 KGHSH and CDR2 LQKENI.

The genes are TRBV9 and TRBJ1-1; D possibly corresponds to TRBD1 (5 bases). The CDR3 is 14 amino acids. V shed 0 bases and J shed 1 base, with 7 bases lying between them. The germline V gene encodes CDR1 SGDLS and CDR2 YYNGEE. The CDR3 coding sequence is TGTGCCAGCAGCGTAGCGGGGGGGAACACTGAAGCTTTCTTT. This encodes CASSVAGGNTEAFF.